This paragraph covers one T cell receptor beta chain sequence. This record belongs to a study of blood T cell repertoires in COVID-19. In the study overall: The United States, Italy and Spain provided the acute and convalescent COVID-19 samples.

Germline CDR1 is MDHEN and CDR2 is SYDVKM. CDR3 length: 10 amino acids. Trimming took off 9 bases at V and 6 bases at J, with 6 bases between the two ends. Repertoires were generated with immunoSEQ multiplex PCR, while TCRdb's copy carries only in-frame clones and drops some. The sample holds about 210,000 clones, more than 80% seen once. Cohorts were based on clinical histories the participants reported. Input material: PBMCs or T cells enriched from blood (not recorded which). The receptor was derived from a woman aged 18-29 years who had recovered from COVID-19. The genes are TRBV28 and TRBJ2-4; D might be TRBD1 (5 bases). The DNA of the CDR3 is TGTGCCAGTCAGGGAAACATTCAGTACTTC. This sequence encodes CASQGNIQYF.